This TCR beta chain was found in a study of HIV-infected patients and healthy controls. As concerns this clonotype: A single base separates this from a much larger clone, so it may be a read error. This is likely a read error, given that the CDR3 carries no conserved phenylalanine or tryptophan at its end.

TCRdb re-derived calls from the 5' RACE reads in MiXCR, one entry per CDR3 protein. The profile shows around 18,000 distinct CDR3 sequences, approximately 16% of them singletons. The CDR3 length is 15 residues. With V trimmed by 2 bases and J by 2 bases, 3 bases remained unmatched. Germline CDR1 is SGHVS and CDR2 is FNYEAQ. The sequencing sample was made of CD8+ T cells from blood. The chain couples TRBV7-6 to TRBJ2-3; 8 nucleotides align to TRBD2. This sequence was found in a human donor in good health. Here the CDR3 reads CASSLSGGPTDTQYL. CDR3 nucleotide sequence: TGTGCCAGCAGCTTAAGCGGGGGCCCCACAGATACGCAGTATTTG.